This T cell receptor beta chain was recorded in a study of beta chain features in type 1 diabetes. Note on this clone: Its matching antigen is unknown.

What was sequenced were expressed TCRB transcripts, since all of the isolated RNA had been reverse transcribed. Generated by immunoSEQ multiplex PCR, the TCRdb table keeps only in-frame clones and is missing some. The sample contains around 430,000 clones, roughly 31% of which appear only once. Findings and limits, study-wide: Cells with high TCR expression could be over-represented by cDNA sequencing.

Cells sorted by CD45RO/CCR7/CD25/CD127/CD95/CD27 comprised CD4+ naive, central memory, regulatory and stem cell-like memory cells. Sorting gave populations that all exceeded 98% purity. The CDR3 totals 16 residues. Trimming stripped 7 bases from V and 1 base from J, with 20 bases between. Germline V lookup: CDR1 SGHAT, CDR2 FQNNGV. The J gene is TRBJ2-7, the V gene TRBV11-2, with D perhaps matching TRBD2 (6 bases). Sequenced material: naive CD4+ T cells from blood. The receptor's source is a man between 18 and 35 years old in good health. The chain's CDR3 is CASTALREADSYEQYF. CDR3 nucleotides: TGTGCCAGCACCGCCCTGCGGGAAGCGGATTCCTACGAGCAGTACTTC.